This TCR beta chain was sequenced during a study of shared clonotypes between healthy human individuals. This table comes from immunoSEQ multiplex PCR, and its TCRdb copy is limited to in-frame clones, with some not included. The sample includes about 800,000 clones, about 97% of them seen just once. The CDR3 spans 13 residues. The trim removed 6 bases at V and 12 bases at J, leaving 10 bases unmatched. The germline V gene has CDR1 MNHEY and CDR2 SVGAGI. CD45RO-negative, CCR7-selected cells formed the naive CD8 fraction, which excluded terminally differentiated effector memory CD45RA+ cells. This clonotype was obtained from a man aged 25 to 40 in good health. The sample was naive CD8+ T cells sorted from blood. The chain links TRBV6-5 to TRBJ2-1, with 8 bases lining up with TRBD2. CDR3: CASSISGEERQFF. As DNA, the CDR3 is TGTGCCAGCAGCATTAGCGGGGAGGAACGGCAGTTCTTC.